Following are 25 T cell receptor beta chains from one sample sequenced in a study of blood T cells in healthy people across ages. A second PCR of about 6 to 12 cycles used a sample-barcoded 5' primer and a J-beta primer mix. A single record per CDR3 protein comes from TCRdb applying MiXCR to the 5' RACE reads. This table holds about 1.8 million distinct CDR3 sequences, approximately 50% found once. Sequenced material: blood. These receptors came from a woman aged 40 to 49 in good health.

The V call is TRBV4-1, the J call TRBJ2-1, with TRBD2 as a possible D gene (5 bases). V was cut by 5 bases and J by 5 bases, with 10 bases left in between. CDR1 and CDR2 (germline): MGHRA, YSYEKL. There are 13 residues in the CDR3. In nucleotides, the CDR3 is TGCGCCAGCAGCTACGGACTCGACAATGAGCAGTTCTTC. Translating gives CASSYGLDNEQFF.

This clonotype was counted only a few times. The rearrangement joins TRBV4-3 to TRBJ2-5; no firm D call. V lost 0 bases, J lost 2 bases, and 10 bases lay in between. Germline values: CDR1 LGHNA, CDR2 YSLEER. There are 15 residues in the CDR3. CDR3 loop: CASSQDWGSQETQYF. DNA of the CDR3: TGCGCCAGCAGCCAAGATTGGGGAAGTCAAGAGACCCAGTACTTC.

This chain links TRBV7-9 with TRBJ2-3, with D possibly matching TRBD2 (6 bases). CDR1 SEHNR and CDR2 FQNEAQ come from the germline V gene (reference sequence). This CDR3 is built from 15 residues. The CDR3 bases are TGTGCTTCCCAACAGGAGGGGTTAGGCACAGATACGCAGTATTTT. As protein: CASQQEGLGTDTQYF.

V gene TRBV24-1 combines with J gene TRBJ2-3; 10 positions match TRBD2. This CDR3 region has 17 residues. Per germline, CDR1 KGHDR and CDR2 SFDVKD. V gave up 1 base and J gave up 3 bases; unmatched junction bases: 6. The CDR3 spells CATSDFRSGGPTDTQYF. The DNA for the CDR3 is TGTGCCACCAGTGATTTCCGTAGCGGGGGGCCTACAGATACGCAGTATTTT.

This clonotype was detected only a few times. This chain uses TRBV24-1 with TRBJ2-5; D might be TRBD2 (6 bases). V shed 4 bases and J shed 5 bases, with 16 bases lying between them. This CDR3 is built from 15 residues. Germline V gene lookup returns CDR1 KGHDR and CDR2 SFDVKD. DNA of the CDR3: TGTGCCACCAGTGAGGGGGGACCACCGCGCGAGACCCAGTACTTC. This translates into CATSEGGPPRETQYF.

V and J are TRBV6-5 and TRBJ2-3; the D gene is possibly TRBD2 (6 bases). Trimming shortened V by 0 bases and J by 0 bases, and 13 bases separated the two germline ends. CDR1 MNHEY and CDR2 SVGAGI come from the germline V gene. The CDR3 is 17 residues long. The CDR3 region is CASSYSFGGASTDTQYF. The CDR3 DNA reads TGTGCCAGCAGTTACTCATTCGGCGGGGCAAGCACAGATACGCAGTATTTT.

Of note for this clonotype: Relative to the germline gene, one junction end is altered; a read error may explain this. DNA of the CDR3: TGCAGTGCCAGAGGGACAGGACTAAGGGAGCAGTTCTTC. Translated, it gives CSARGTGLREQFF. The V gene is TRBV20-1, the J gene TRBJ2-1, with 8 bases fitting TRBD1. The CDR3 spans 13 residues. Germline V gene sequence: CDR1 DFQATT, CDR2 SNEGSKA (reference sequence).

A few counts support this clonotype. This chain links TRBV4-2 with TRBJ2-1, with 10 bases identical to TRBD2. The CDR3 contains 17 residues. The germline CDR1 and CDR2 sequences are LGHNA and YNFKEQ. V gave up 4 bases and J gave up 0 bases; unmatched junction bases: 6. The CDR3 protein is CASSPRTSGDSYNEQFF. In DNA form, the CDR3 reads TGTGCCAGCAGCCCCCGAACTAGCGGGGACTCCTACAATGAGCAGTTCTTC.

CDR3 in DNA: TGTGCCAGCAGTTTAGTCATGCAGGGGGCGGGTCAGCCCCAGCATTTT. Translation: CASSLVMQGAGQPQHF. The rearrangement uses TRBV12-3 or TRBV12-4 and TRBJ1-5, with TRBD1 identical over 8 bases. CDR3 length equals 16 residues. V was clipped by 1 base and J by 6 bases; unmatched bases: 8.

Ten or more counts support this clonotype. V gene TRBV29-1 combines with J gene TRBJ2-7; D remains unclear. Between the trimmed V and J ends, which lost 4 bases and 2 bases, there was a span of 12 bases. CDR3 size: 13 residues. Germline values: CDR1 SQVTM, CDR2 ANQGSEA. CDR3 in amino acids: CSVVASEAYEQYF. Written as DNA, the CDR3 is TGCAGCGTTGTCGCTTCAGAAGCCTACGAGCAGTACTTC.

This rearrangement joins TRBV5-1 to TRBJ1-5; possibly TRBD1 for D (5 bases). This CDR3 has 15 residues. The V gene's germline CDR1 is SGHRS and CDR2 YFSETQ. Deletions cut 0 bases from V and 6 bases from J, with 13 bases between. The CDR3 sequence: CASSLEPGRSQPQHF. CDR3 nucleotides: TGCGCCAGCAGCTTGGAGCCAGGGCGGTCTCAGCCCCAGCATTTT. Filled out from reference TRBV5-1 and TRBJ1-5, the complete variable domain reads KAGVTQTPRYLIKTRGQQVTLSCSPISGHRSVSWYQQTPGQGLQFLFEYFSETQRNKGNFPGRFSGRQFSNSRSEMNVSTLELGDSALYLCASSLEPGRSQPQHFGDGTRLSIL.

The genes are TRBV20-1 and TRBJ1-2; tentative D call: TRBD1 (5 bases). This CDR3 has 12 residues. Trimming took 3 bases from V and 4 from J, leaving 9 bases between them. Per the germline V gene, CDR1 is DFQATT and CDR2 is SNEGSKA (reference sequence). The CDR3 loop reads CSASGRAYGYTF. The CDR3 DNA sequence: TGCAGTGCTAGCGGCAGGGCCTATGGCTACACCTTC.

The V gene is TRBV4-2, the J gene TRBJ1-2, with D uncertain. The CDR3 consists of 15 residues. Germline values: CDR1 LGHNA, CDR2 YNFKEQ. V lost 0 bases and J lost 5, with 13 bases in between. This CDR3 is CASSQESGNQYGYTF. The CDR3 bases are TGTGCCAGCAGCCAAGAATCGGGGAACCAATATGGCTACACCTTC.

This chain uses TRBV5-1 with TRBJ2-3; 16 bases are shared with TRBD2. The CDR3 totals 18 residues. The germline V gene has CDR1 SGHRS and CDR2 YFSETQ. V lost 3 bases and J lost 0; bases outside the gene matches: 4. The CDR3 spells CASSSWGLAGGSTDTQYF. DNA for the CDR3: TGCGCCAGCAGCTCGTGGGGACTAGCGGGGGGGAGCACAGATACGCAGTATTTT.

This chain connects TRBV6-2 or TRBV6-3 to TRBJ2-7; D is unresolved. The assigned J gene may be wrong: the sequence end matches TRBJ2-5 better. This CDR3 has 13 amino acids. Per germline, CDR1 MNHEY and CDR2 SVGEGT. The CDR3 nucleotides are TGTGCCAGCAACCAACACGGATCAGAGACCCAGTACTTC. Protein product: CASNQHGSETQYF.

The rearrangement links TRBV7-2 to TRBJ2-7; D gene ambiguous. This CDR3 spans 12 amino acids. V was pared by 2 bases and J by 6 bases, with 8 bases between. Germline assignment: CDR1 SGHTA and CDR2 FQGNSA. CDR3 protein: CASSLSYSEQYF. CDR3 sequence (DNA): TGTGCCAGCAGCTTATCTTACTCCGAGCAGTACTTC.

This clonotype was recorded a few times. The chain is built from TRBV12-3 or TRBV12-4 and TRBJ1-2; 11 bases agree with TRBD1. CDR3 length: 15 residues. The V segment lost 2 bases and the J segment 6 bases; nucleotides outside the gene matches: 5. The CDR3: CASSLKGQGVNGYTF. The CDR3 DNA reads as TGTGCCAGCAGTTTAAAGGGACAGGGGGTGAATGGCTACACCTTC.

This clonotype was detected a few times. The chain recombines TRBV20-1 with TRBJ2-7; TRBD1 is a possible D gene (6 bases). The V and J ends lost 3 bases and 4 bases respectively, with 16 bases between them. Germline-derived CDR1 and CDR2 are DFQATT and SNEGSKA (reference sequence). The CDR3 extends over 14 amino acids. CDR3 amino acids: CSASYRQGQYEQYF. The CDR3, as DNA: TGCAGTGCTAGTTATAGGCAGGGACAATACGAGCAGTACTTC.

The gene calls are TRBV5-6 and TRBJ2-1, with 8 bases fitting TRBD1. The length of the CDR3 is 14 residues. Per germline, CDR1 SGHDT and CDR2 YYEEEE. Trimming removed 2 bases from V and 9 bases from J; junction bases left unmatched: 7. CDR3 in amino acids: CASSFSGQGGEQFF. The CDR3 nucleotides are TGTGCCAGCAGCTTTTCTGGACAGGGCGGTGAGCAGTTCTTC.

The V gene is TRBV7-2, the J gene TRBJ2-4; 9 bases align to TRBD1. V lost 5 bases and J lost 0; bases outside the gene matches: 8. Looked up from germline, CDR1 is SGHTA and CDR2 is FQGNSA. CDR3 size: 17 residues. DNA of the CDR3: TGTGCCAGCAGCGTGACAGGGGGGGTACTAGCCAAAAACATTCAGTACTTC. This codes for CASSVTGGVLAKNIQYF.

This clonotype has just a few counts. The V and J genes are TRBV6-5 and TRBJ2-5; D is unresolved. The CDR3 runs to 12 residues. Per germline, CDR1 MNHEY and CDR2 SVGAGI. V gave up 2 bases and J gave up 7 bases, with 8 bases separating them. The CDR3 DNA sequence: TGTGCCAGCAGTTACAATCTCGGGACCCAGTACTTC. Amino acid sequence: CASSYNLGTQYF.

The V call is TRBV7-9, the J call TRBJ2-3; the D is unclear. Trimming stripped 7 bases from V and 2 bases from J, with 13 bases between. The CDR3 spans 14 residues. The germline CDR1 and CDR2 sequences are SEHNR and FQNEAQ (reference sequence). The CDR3 region is CASTFQADTDTQYF. DNA of the CDR3: TGTGCCAGCACCTTCCAGGCGGACACAGATACGCAGTATTTT.

Worth noting for this clonotype: This could be a read error, since a much larger clone is one nucleotide away. This chain links TRBV12-3 or TRBV12-4 with TRBJ2-7, with D perhaps TRBD1 (5 bases). Deletions cut 9 bases from V and 0 bases from J, with 15 bases between. CDR3 size: 14 residues. The CDR3 spells CARSLQGRSYEQYF. CDR3 sequence (DNA): TGTGCCAGGAGTCTTCAGGGTCGCTCCTACGAGCAGTACTTC.

This clonotype has more than one count but fewer than ten. The chain has TRBV24-1 and TRBJ2-5; D is possibly TRBD2 (6 bases). Germline CDR1 is KGHDR and CDR2 is SFDVKD. The CDR3 is 12 residues long. Trimming removed 7 bases at V and 5 bases at J, with 10 bases between. The CDR3 here is CATRGTLETQYF. Written as DNA, the CDR3 is TGTGCCACCAGGGGGACTTTGGAGACCCAGTACTTC.

Regarding this clonotype: A read error may produce the germline difference seen at one junction end. CDR3 region: CSAGDRRGQGIFGTQYF. The CDR3 DNA follows: TGCAGTGCTGGAGATCGACGGGGACAGGGGATATTTGGGACGCAGTATTTT. This chain connects TRBV20-1 to TRBJ2-3; TRBD1 aligns across 10 bases. This CDR3 comprises 17 residues. Germline V gene sequence: CDR1 DFQATT, CDR2 SNEGSKA (reference sequence).